This T cell receptor beta chain was identified in a study of CD8 T cells in Susac syndrome. This CDR3 is built from 13 residues. Germline CDR1 MDHEN, CDR2 SYDVKM. V lost 3 bases and J lost 7; bases outside the gene matches: 4. With random hexamers, reverse transcription was performed on about 0.5 to 1 ug of RNA. TCRdb independently ran MiXCR on the immunoSEQ multiplex PCR reads; one entry per CDR3 protein. This sample has 150,000 to 160,000 distinct CDR3 sequences, with nearly 97% found just once. The sequence came from a human donor with multiple sclerosis. The sample consisted of CD8+ T cells from PBMCs. V is TRBV28 and J is TRBJ2-7, with 9 positions matching TRBD1. The CDR3: CASSFAGQGEQYV. In DNA, the CDR3 is TGTGCCAGCAGTTTCGCGGGACAGGGTGAGCAGTACGTC.